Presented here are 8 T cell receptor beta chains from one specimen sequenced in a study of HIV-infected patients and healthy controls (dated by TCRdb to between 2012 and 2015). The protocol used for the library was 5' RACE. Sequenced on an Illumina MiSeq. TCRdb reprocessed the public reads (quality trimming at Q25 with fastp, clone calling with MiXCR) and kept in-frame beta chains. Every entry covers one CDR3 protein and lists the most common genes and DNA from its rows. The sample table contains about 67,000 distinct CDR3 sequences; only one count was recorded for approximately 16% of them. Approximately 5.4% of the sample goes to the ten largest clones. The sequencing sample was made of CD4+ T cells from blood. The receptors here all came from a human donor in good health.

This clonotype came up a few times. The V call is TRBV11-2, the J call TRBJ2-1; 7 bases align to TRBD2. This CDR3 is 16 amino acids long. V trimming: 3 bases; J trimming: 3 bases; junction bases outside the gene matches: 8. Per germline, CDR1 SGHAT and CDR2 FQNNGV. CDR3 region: CASSFLKAGFYNEQFF. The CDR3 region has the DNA TGTGCCAGCAGCTTCCTAAAAGCGGGATTCTACAATGAGCAGTTCTTC.

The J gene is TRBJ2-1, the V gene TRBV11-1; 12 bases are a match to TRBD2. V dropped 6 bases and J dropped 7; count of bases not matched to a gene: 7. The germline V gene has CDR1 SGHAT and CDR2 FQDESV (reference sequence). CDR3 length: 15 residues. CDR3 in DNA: TGTGCCAGCAGACTAGCGGGAGGTGTTAAAAATGAGCAGTTCTTC. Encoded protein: CASRLAGGVKNEQFF.

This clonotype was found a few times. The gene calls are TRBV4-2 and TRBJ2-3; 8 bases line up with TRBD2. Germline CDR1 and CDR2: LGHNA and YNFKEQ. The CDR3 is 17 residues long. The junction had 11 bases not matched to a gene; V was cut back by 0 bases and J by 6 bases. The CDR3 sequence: CASSQERSSGRGDTQYF. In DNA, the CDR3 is TGTGCCAGCAGCCAAGAGCGGTCCAGCGGGAGAGGGGATACGCAGTATTTT.

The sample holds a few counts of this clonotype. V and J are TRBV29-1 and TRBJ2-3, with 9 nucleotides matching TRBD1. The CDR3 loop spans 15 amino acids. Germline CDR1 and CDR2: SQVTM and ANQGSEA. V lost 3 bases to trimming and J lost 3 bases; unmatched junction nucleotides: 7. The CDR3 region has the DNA TGCAGCGTTGAGGCGACAGGGGGAGTAACAGATACGCAGTATTTT. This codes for CSVEATGGVTDTQYF.

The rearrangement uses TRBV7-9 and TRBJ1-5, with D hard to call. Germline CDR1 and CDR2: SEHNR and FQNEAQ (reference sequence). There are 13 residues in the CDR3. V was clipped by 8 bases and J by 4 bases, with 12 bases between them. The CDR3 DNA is TGTGCCAGCCCCATCAGGATAAATCAGCCCCAGCATTTT. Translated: CASPIRINQPQHF.

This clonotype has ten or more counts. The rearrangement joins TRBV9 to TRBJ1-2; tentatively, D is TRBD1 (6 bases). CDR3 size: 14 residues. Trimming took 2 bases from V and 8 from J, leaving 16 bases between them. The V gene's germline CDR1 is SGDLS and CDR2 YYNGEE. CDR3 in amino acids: CASSVETGRGGYTF. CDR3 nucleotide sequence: TGTGCCAGCAGCGTGGAAACAGGGAGGGGAGGCTACACCTTC.

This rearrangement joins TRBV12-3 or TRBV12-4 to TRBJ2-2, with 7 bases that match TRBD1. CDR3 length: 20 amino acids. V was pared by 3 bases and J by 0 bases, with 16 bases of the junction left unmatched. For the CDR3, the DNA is TGTGCCAGCAGTTTCAGGGGGAAAATCCCTCCTCTCGCGAACACCGGGGAGCTGTTTTTT. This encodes CASSFRGKIPPLANTGELFF.

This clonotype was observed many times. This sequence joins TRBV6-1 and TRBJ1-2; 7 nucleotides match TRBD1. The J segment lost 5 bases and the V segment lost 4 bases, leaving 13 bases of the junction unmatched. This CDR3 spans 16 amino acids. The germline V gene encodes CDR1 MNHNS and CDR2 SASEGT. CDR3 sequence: CASSALETGINYGYTF. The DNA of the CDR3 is TGTGCCAGCAGTGCGTTGGAGACAGGGATAAATTATGGCTACACCTTC.